This is a list of T cell receptor beta chains from one sample in a study of T-cell memory formation after mild COVID-19. TCRdb independently ran MiXCR on the 5' RACE reads; one entry per CDR3 protein. The sample holds about 340,000 distinct CDR3 sequences, 10% to 15% seen once. The specimen was PBMCs or a T cell subset sorted from them (not recorded which). Every receptor here comes from a man younger than 35 who had mild COVID-19 (a few samples of this study predate the infection). Cell type and time point are not known. CDR3s include the opening cysteine and the closing phenylalanine or tryptophan. D genes are given only for firm matches. Not all rows give a size; the values are once, few, many and, for expanded clones, a class.

NA | NA | TRBJ1-5 | TRBV20-1 | TGCAGTGCTAGAGATTATGGTCAGCCCCAGCATTTT | CSARDYGQPQHF
NA | NA | TRBJ1-1 | TRBV10-3 | TGTGCCATCACCGAGGGCGGAACGAACACTGAAGCTTTCTTT | CAITEGGTNTEAFF
TRBD1 | few | TRBJ1-1 | TRBV5-1 | TGCGCCAGCAGCTTTCAGCAGGGGGCAACTGAAGCTTTCTTT | CASSFQQGATEAFF
NA | NA | TRBJ2-2 | TRBV12-3/TRBV12-4 | TGTGCCAGCAGTTATCTATTCCAAATCACCGGGGAGCTGTTTTTT | CASSYLFQITGELFF
TRBD1 | NA | TRBJ2-5 | TRBV4-1 | TGCGCCAGCAGCCACCCGCAGGGGGCCCTGGAGACCCAGTACTTC | CASSHPQGALETQYF
NA | NA | TRBJ2-3 | TRBV5-4 | TGTGCCAGCAGCTTCGGCCTTGCTAGCGTACTTCCAGATACGCAGTATTTT | CASSFGLASVLPDTQYF
NA | few | TRBJ1-5 | TRBV20-1 | TGCAGTGCTAATATGGGACTCTGGAATCAGCCCCAGCATTTT | CSANMGLWNQPQHF
NA | many | TRBJ1-1 | TRBV5-1 | TGCGCCAGCAGCTTGTGGGGGAGCACTGAAGCTTTCTTT | CASSLWGSTEAFF
NA | NA | TRBJ1-4 | TRBV6-5 | TGTGCCAGCAGTGAAAATGGAAAACTGTTTTTT | CASSENGKLFF
NA | many | TRBJ1-2 | TRBV4-1 | TGCGCCAGCAGCCAAGTCTTCCCTTTGTTCGGGAATATCGGTGCGGGCTACACCTTC | CASSQVFPLFGNIGAGYTF
TRBD1 | few | TRBJ1-2 | TRBV6-1 | TGTGCCAGCAGTGAGTGGACAGGGGACTATGGCTACACCTTC | CASSEWTGDYGYTF
TRBD1 | NA | TRBJ2-1 | TRBV9 | TGTGCCAGCAGCGTAGCAGGACAGGGGTACAATGAGCAGTTCTTC | CASSVAGQGYNEQFF
TRBD1 | NA | TRBJ1-5 | TRBV7-9 | TGTGCCAGCAGCCGCGGGGGACAGCCCAATCAGCCCCAGCATTTT | CASSRGGQPNQPQHF
NA | NA | TRBJ1-4 | TRBV11-2 | TGTGCCAGCAGCTGGAGGCCGTCGGATGAAAAACTGTTTTTT | CASSWRPSDEKLFF
NA | few | TRBJ2-5 | TRBV3-1 | TGTGCCAGCAGCCGACCCCTCGCGGGGCTGGAGACCCAGTACTTC | CASSRPLAGLETQYF
TRBD1 | few | TRBJ2-5 | TRBV5-1 | TGCGCCAGCAGCCAGACAGGGGTAGCGGAGACCCAGTACTTC | CASSQTGVAETQYF
TRBD2 | many | TRBJ2-7 | TRBV7-6 | TGTGCCAGCAGCAGATCTAGCGGGGGTACCTACGAGCAGTACTTC | CASSRSSGGTYEQYF
NA | NA | TRBJ2-1 | TRBV11-2 | TGTGCCAGCAGCCAAGGGAGGCACAATGAGCAGTTCTTC | CASSQGRHNEQFF
TRBD2 | few | TRBJ2-5 | TRBV4-3 | TGCGCCAGCAGCCAGTACCTAGCGGATGCGCAAGAGACCCAGTACTTC | CASSQYLADAQETQYF
TRBD1 | NA | TRBJ1-4 | TRBV7-9 | TGTGCCAGCAGCTTCGCGGACAGGCGCGCGCGGGCTGAAAAACTGTTTTTT | CASSFADRRARAEKLFF
TRBD2 | many | TRBJ2-5 | TRBV5-1 | TGCGCCAGCAGCCCCTTAGCGGGGGTCACGGAGACCCAGTACTTC | CASSPLAGVTETQYF
NA | NA | TRBJ1-5 | TRBV12-3/TRBV12-4 | TGTGCCAGCAGTTTAGCGGCAGGCACAAATCAGCCCCAGCATTTT | CASSLAAGTNQPQHF
NA | many | TRBJ2-5 | TRBV7-9 | TGTGCCAGCAGCTTAGGCCCGGACTCCCAAGAGACCCAGTACTTC | CASSLGPDSQETQYF